A single T cell receptor (beta chain) is shown here with its context. Its antigen is unknown. The V and J ends lost 4 bases and 5 bases, in that order; junction bases with no gene match: 3. This CDR3 spans 15 amino acids. The germline V gene has CDR1 SGDLS and CDR2 YYNGEE. This specimen belongs to a study of immune evolution from preneoplasia to lung adenocarcinoma. The study, taken as a whole, reports: Top clone frequencies peaked in normal lung, apparently declining through invasive adenocarcinoma.

Sequencing used immunoSEQ multiplex PCR; TCRdb keeps in-frame clones, though not all of them. The repertoire holds 7,700 or so clones, with around 81% as singletons. This rearrangement joins TRBV9 to TRBJ1-6, with 10 bases aligning to TRBD1. The sample taken for sequencing was FFPE adjacent normal lung tissue. This TCR derives from a person aged 70 to 85 with lung adenocarcinoma. In nucleotides, the CDR3 is TGTGCCAGCAGCTCGGGACAGGGGAATAATTCACCCCTCCACTTT. Its translation is CASSSGQGNNSPLHF.